Below are 17 T cell receptor beta chains sequenced from a single sample in a study of Ad26.COV2.S vaccination and SARS-CoV-2 variants (dated by TCRdb to about 2021). The receptor library was made with the immunoSEQ multiplex PCR assay. TCRdb re-hosts the immuneACCESS table, in-frame sequences only. Its copies lack some clones; in the studies checked, an unresolved V gene accounts for under half of them, and the cause for the rest is not known. Within this sample are roughly 270,000 clones, with around 87% of them counted one time only. The leading ten clones occupy under 4% of the sample. Read against the paper, the sample's treatment or condition label means: some 19 received Ad26.COV2.S at low or high dose, single or two shots; 5 received placebo; per-sample allocation not given. For vaccine and placebo recipients, the sequenced repertoires came from samples collected on day 63 after the first injection.

The input for sequencing was peripheral blood, taken in a trial of Ad26.COV2.S vaccine versus placebo. These receptor sequences come from a person aged 18-65 years who received the Ad26.COV2.S COVID-19 vaccine or a placebo.

The genes are TRBV18 and TRBJ2-3; 13 nucleotides line up with TRBD2. With V trimmed by 6 bases and J by 2 bases, 2 bases remained unmatched. Per the germline V gene, CDR1 is KGHSH and CDR2 is LQKENI. CDR3 size: 15 residues. CDR3 coding DNA: TGTGCCAGCTCCGGACTAGCGGGAGACACAGATACGCAGTATTTT. It codes for CASSGLAGDTDTQYF.

The rearrangement links TRBV7-2 to TRBJ2-1; no reliable D call. The CDR3 runs 15 residues. The germline V and J ends were trimmed by 3 bases and 2 bases, with 11 bases remaining between them. CDR1 SGHTA and CDR2 FQGNSA come from the germline V gene. CDR3 sequence: CASSFDSGPYNEQFF. DNA of the CDR3: TGTGCCAGCAGCTTCGACTCCGGCCCCTACAATGAGCAGTTCTTC. The full variable domain, rest sourced from reference TRBV7-2 and TRBJ2-1, is GAGVSQSPSNKVTEKGKDVELRCDPISGHTALYWYRQSLGQGLEFLIYFQGNSAPDKSGLPSDRFSAERTGGSVSTLTIQRTQQEDSAVYLCASSFDSGPYNEQFFGPGTRLTVL.

V and J are TRBV4-2 and TRBJ2-5, with D perhaps TRBD1 (7 bases). The V and J ends lost 4 bases and 0 bases respectively, with 12 bases between them. Germline CDR1 reads LGHNA; CDR2 reads YNFKEQ. This CDR3 comprises 15 residues. The CDR3 nucleotides are TGTGCCAGCAGCCCGGCGGGACAGCACCAAGAGACCCAGTACTTC. This translates into CASSPAGQHQETQYF.

The V call is TRBV5-4, the J call TRBJ1-2; D might be TRBD1 (6 bases). Trimming left V 2 bases short and J 2 bases short, with 16 bases between. Germline CDR1 is SGHNT and CDR2 is YYREEE (reference sequence). The CDR3 loop spans 16 amino acids. CDR3 protein: CASSLGARQANYGYTF. The CDR3 DNA is TGTGCCAGCAGCTTAGGTGCGCGACAGGCAAACTATGGCTACACCTTC.

The rearrangement joins TRBV12-3 or TRBV12-4 to TRBJ1-1, with 9 bases lining up with TRBD1. The trim removed 3 bases at V and 9 bases at J, leaving 2 bases unmatched. The CDR3 has 12 amino acids. Written as DNA, the CDR3 is TGTGCCAGCAGTTTCTACAGGGGGCAAGCTTTCTTT. Its translation: CASSFYRGQAFF.

J is TRBJ2-1 and V is TRBV10-1; D perhaps matches TRBD2 (7 bases). There are 14 residues in the CDR3. With 3 bases removed from V and 8 bases from J, the gap between germline ends came to 14 bases. From germline, CDR1 is WNHNN and CDR2 SYGVQD (reference sequence). CDR3 bases: TGCGCCAGCAGTGATGGGGGGGCGGGGGATGAGCAGTTCTTC. As protein: CASSDGGAGDEQFF.

The chain employs TRBV12-5 and TRBJ2-1, with 10 positions matching TRBD1. Germline V gene sequence: CDR1 LGHNT, CDR2 FRNRAP. The CDR3 is 16 amino acids. Trimming at V came to 4 bases and at J to 8 bases, leaving 11 bases not matched to a gene. The CDR3 here is CASGSPGQGKYDEQFF. As DNA, the CDR3 is TGTGCTAGTGGTTCGCCGGGACAGGGGAAGTACGATGAGCAGTTCTTC.

As for this clone: Other DNA sequences within the sample encode an identical CDR3. This chain uses TRBV3-1 (or the pseudogene TRBV3-2) with TRBJ2-5; D remains ambiguous. The CDR3 is 12 residues long. In germline, CDR1 is LGHDT, CDR2 YNNKEL (reference sequence). V lost 1 base and J lost 5, with 5 bases in between. DNA for the CDR3: TGTGCCAGCAGCCAAGTTTCGGAGACCCAGTACTTC. Translated, it gives CASSQVSETQYF.

J is TRBJ2-7 and V is TRBV27, with a tentative D call TRBD2 (5 bases). The V and J ends lost 5 bases and 3 bases respectively, with 11 bases between them. Germline values: CDR1 MNHEY, CDR2 SMNVEV (reference sequence). The CDR3 runs 13 residues. CDR3 amino acids: CASSLGLNYEQYF. DNA of the CDR3: TGTGCCAGCAGTCTCGGACTGAACTACGAGCAGTACTTC.

The chain joins TRBV5-6 to TRBJ2-1; 8 positions match TRBD1. The V segment lost 4 bases and the J segment 0 bases; nucleotides outside the gene matches: 15. The V gene's germline CDR1 is SGHDT and CDR2 YYEEEE. There are 19 residues in the CDR3. CDR3 DNA: TGTGCCAGCAGCACCCGTTACCGGGACAGGAGGAGCTCCTACAATGAGCAGTTCTTC. It codes for CASSTRYRDRRSSYNEQFF.

This clone has a single count. The chain recombines TRBV6-5 with TRBJ2-7, with D possibly TRBD1 on 5 matching bases. Germline V gene data show CDR1 as MNHEY and CDR2 as SVGAGI. CDR3 length: 15 amino acids. Trimming pared 6 bases from V and 3 bases from J, leaving 18 bases between. CDR3 loop: CASRPLKGQGYEQYF. The CDR3 DNA reads TGTGCCAGCAGGCCGTTAAAAGGACAAGGCTACGAGCAGTACTTC.

The chain couples TRBV7-2 to TRBJ1-1; tentative D call: TRBD1 (6 bases). The germline CDR1 and CDR2 sequences are SGHTA and FQGNSA. The CDR3 contains 12 residues. Trimming stripped 6 bases from V and 4 bases from J, with 9 bases between. As DNA, the CDR3 is TGTGCCAGCAGGGGACATGGCACTGAAGCTTTCTTT. This encodes CASRGHGTEAFF.

In this sample, this clone turned up once. This chain links TRBV6-2 or TRBV6-3 with TRBJ1-2; tentatively, D is TRBD1 (5 bases). V was pared by 6 bases and J by 8 bases, with 22 bases between. The length of the CDR3 is 15 residues. Germline V CDR1 and CDR2: MNHEY, SVGEGT. The CDR3 loop is CASSEHAPREGGYTF. CDR3 nucleotides: TGTGCCAGCAGCGAGCACGCCCCCAGGGAGGGAGGCTACACCTTC.

The chain links TRBV2 to TRBJ1-2; no firm D call. Germline-derived CDR1 and CDR2 are SNHLY and FYNNEI. Deletions cut 5 bases from V and 4 bases from J, with 17 bases between. The CDR3 length is 15 residues. CDR3 in DNA: TGTGCCAGCAGTTTCGGTGCAGGACCCCCCTATGGCTACACCTTC. Amino acid sequence: CASSFGAGPPYGYTF.

The rearrangement links TRBV4-1 to TRBJ1-5; D call uncertain. The V end lost 0 bases, the J end lost 1 base, and 4 bases lay between the germline ends. CDR1 MGHRA and CDR2 YSYEKL come from the germline V gene. This CDR3 region has 14 residues. The CDR3 here is CASSQEHSNQPQHF. For the CDR3, the DNA is TGCGCCAGCAGCCAAGAACACAGCAATCAGCCCCAGCATTTT.

The chain is built from TRBV18 and TRBJ2-2, with D unresolved. CDR3 length equals 15 residues. CDR1 is KGHSH and CDR2 is LQKENI in the germline V gene. Trimming stripped 6 bases from V and 1 base from J, with 12 bases between. Here the CDR3 DNA reads TGTGCCAGCTCCGAAACAGCGCTGAACACCGGGGAGCTGTTTTTT. Amino acid sequence: CASSETALNTGELFF.

The chain employs TRBV5-8 and TRBJ2-1; unclear D gene. V was shortened by 0 bases and J by 0 bases, with 4 bases between the two germline ends. CDR1 is SGHTS, CDR2 YDEGEE, per germline. CDR3 length: 14 residues. Written as DNA, the CDR3 is TGTGCCAGCAGCTTGGGACTCTCCTACAATGAGCAGTTCTTC. This encodes CASSLGLSYNEQFF.